What follows describes a single TCR beta chain. This record belongs to a study of blood T cell repertoires in COVID-19. Clones were sequenced by immunoSEQ multiplex PCR, and TCRdb holds only the in-frame ones, with some missing. The repertoire holds about 110,000 clones, with roughly four fifths as singletons. Per the germline V gene, CDR1 is GTSNPN and CDR2 is SVGIG (reference sequence). CDR3 length equals 13 residues. Trimming left V 0 bases short and J 8 bases short, with 10 bases between. Material: peripheral blood. This chain connects TRBV30 to TRBJ1-4, with unresolved D. The receptor's source is a woman aged 70-85 years with acute or convalescent COVID-19. DNA of the CDR3: TGTGCCTGGAGTGTAGTACGAGGAGAAAAACTGTTTTTT. Translating it yields CAWSVVRGEKLFF.